This T cell receptor (beta chain) was captured in a study of blood T cell repertoires in COVID-19. Across the study: Sites across the United States, Italy and Spain contributed samples from acute and convalescent COVID-19. T cells, B-cell-depleted T cells, or PBMCs supplied cDNA or gDNA.

Methods used by the authors: How many nucleated cells were present was estimated from reference gene primer amplification. TCRdb's table, derived via immunoSEQ multiplex PCR, lists solely in-frame clones and lacks some. The DNA was the basis for D and trimming; V, J and clone size are from that table. Of about 240,000 clones detected, approximately 80% appear once; the ten largest clones hold just under 6.5%. Trimming cost V 0 bases and J 9 bases, with 12 bases left between them. Germline CDR1 and CDR2: MRHNA and SNTAGT. The CDR3 loop spans 14 amino acids. The chain uses TRBV6-4 and TRBJ2-1; the D is unclear. This TCR came from a woman aged 55-70 years with active or convalescent COVID-19. Sample: peripheral blood. CDR3 nucleotides: TGTGCCAGCAGTGACTCCGTCGGTAGCACTGAGCAGTTCTTC. Its translation: CASSDSVGSTEQFF.